The 32 T cell receptor beta chains presented below share a single source sample, sequenced in a study of blood T cells in healthy people across ages (dated by TCRdb to about 2015). Receptors were amplified or captured by 5' RACE. Sequencing instrument: Illumina HiSeq 2500. A second PCR of about 6 to 11 cycles was performed with a sample-barcoded 5' primer and a J-beta primer mix. The public reads were reanalyzed by TCRdb: fastp trimming at Q25, MiXCR alignment, in-frame beta chains only. Duplicate CDR3 protein sequences are folded into a single record with the most common DNA and genes. The sample table contains about 1.4 million distinct CDR3 sequences; only one count was recorded for 59% of them. The top ten hold 6.5% to 8.5% of the sample. Sequences were obtained from blood. These receptors all stem from a man younger than 30 in good health.

This rearrangement joins TRBV20-1 to TRBJ2-1; TRBD2 aligns across 8 bases. Germline assignment: CDR1 DFQATT and CDR2 SNEGSKA (reference sequence). This CDR3 spans 17 amino acids. V lost 1 base, J lost 6 bases, and 14 bases stayed unmatched. The DNA for the CDR3 is TGCAGTGCTAGAGCCTTTCCAGAGACTAGCGTGGGCAATGAGCAGTTCTTC. Protein product: CSARAFPETSVGNEQFF.

The CDR3 spells CASTRDIGYEQYF. In DNA, the CDR3 is TGTGCCAGCACCAGGGACATCGGCTACGAGCAGTACTTC. This rearrangement joins TRBV28 to TRBJ2-4; D is perhaps TRBD1 (6 bases). The DNA end is more similar to TRBJ2-7, so the J call may be wrong. The CDR3 covers 13 residues. Germline CDR1 and CDR2: MDHEN and SYDVKM.

This clonotype is a singleton in its sample. CDR3 sequence: CSARAPGGGGDEQYF. CDR3 in DNA: TGCAGTGCTAGAGCCCCTGGGGGGGGAGGTGACGAGCAGTACTTC. The chain carries TRBV20-1 and TRBJ2-7; 7 bases agree with TRBD2. The CDR3 sequence is 15 residues long. Looked up from germline, CDR1 is DFQATT and CDR2 is SNEGSKA (reference sequence). V shed 1 base and J 5 bases; nucleotides not matched to a gene: 11.

This clonotype has only one observation. The chain combines TRBV25-1 with TRBJ2-4; D might be TRBD2 (5 bases). The J call could be wrong; TRBJ2-7 is a better fit for the DNA end. Germline V gives CDR1 MGHDK, CDR2 SYGVNS. The CDR3 is 13 amino acids. CDR3 bases: TGTGCCAGCAGTGAAGCGGGTCTTCGCGAGCAGTACTTC. Protein sequence: CASSEAGLREQYF.

This chain joins TRBV3-1 and TRBJ2-7, with D possibly TRBD1 on 5 matching bases. The CDR3 length is 14 residues. Trimming removed 4 bases at V and 0 bases at J, with 10 bases between. Germline loops: CDR1 LGHDT, CDR2 YNNKEL (reference sequence). DNA of the CDR3: TGTGCCAGCAGCCCAGGGTACGACTCCTACGAGCAGTACTTC. Translated, it gives CASSPGYDSYEQYF.

This clonotype was counted only a few times. This sequence joins TRBV29-1 and TRBJ2-2, with D uncertain. The CDR3 covers 15 residues. V lost 0 bases, J lost 6 bases, and 14 bases lay in between. The germline V gene has CDR1 SQVTM and CDR2 ANQGSEA. In DNA, the CDR3 is TGCAGCGTTGAAGATTGGGTAGATTTCCCCGGGGAGCTGTTTTTT. The encoded protein is CSVEDWVDFPGELFF.

The V gene is TRBV7-2, the J gene TRBJ2-3; the match to TRBD2 covers 8 bases. Trimming took 1 base from V and 6 from J; bases not matched to a gene: 9. This CDR3 comprises 16 residues. CDR1 and CDR2 from the germline V gene are SGHTA and FQGNSA. CDR3 sequence (DNA): TGTGCCAGCAGCTTAGTTGCGGGAGGCAGCTCGGATACGCAGTATTTT. Translation gives CASSLVAGGSSDTQYF.

The gene calls are TRBV5-1 and TRBJ2-3, with 13 bases fitting TRBD2. CDR1 and CDR2 (germline): SGHRS, YFSETQ. With 5 bases clipped from V and 4 bases from J, the junction kept 4 bases outside the gene matches. The CDR3 is made up of 15 amino acids. The CDR3 region has the DNA TGCGCCAGCAGATACGGACTAGCGGGAGCAGATACGCAGTATTTT. Translated: CASRYGLAGADTQYF.

The V and J genes are TRBV10-1 and TRBJ2-2, with D maybe TRBD2 (5 bases). This CDR3 spans 15 amino acids. V shed 5 bases and J shed 3 bases, with 13 bases lying between them. Germline-derived CDR1 and CDR2 are WNHNN and SYGVQD (reference sequence). The CDR3 here is CASSSGSSYTGELFF. The CDR3 DNA is TGCGCCAGCAGTAGCGGCTCTAGCTACACCGGGGAGCTGTTTTTT.

The chain uses TRBV5-1 and TRBJ2-7; 10 nucleotides match TRBD2. Matching the DNA end better, TRBJ2-5 makes the J call doubtful. Germline CDR1 SGHRS, CDR2 YFSETQ. The CDR3 consists of 14 residues. The CDR3 DNA sequence: TGCGCCAGCAGCTCCACTAGCGGGGAAGAGACCCAGTACTTC. It translates to CASSSTSGEETQYF.

V gene TRBV20-1 combines with J gene TRBJ1-2; 7 nucleotides align to TRBD1. CDR3 length equals 16 residues. J gave up 4 bases and V 1 base, and 12 bases lay outside the gene matches. Germline CDR1 is DFQATT and CDR2 is SNEGSKA (reference sequence). This CDR3 reads CSARVYPGQNFYGYTF. The CDR3, as DNA: TGCAGTGCTAGAGTTTATCCGGGACAGAATTTCTATGGCTACACCTTC.

This chain uses TRBV4-3 with TRBJ1-6; D unclear. The CDR3 runs 17 residues. V was trimmed by 0 bases and J by 2 bases, leaving 11 bases between them. Germline-derived CDR1 and CDR2 are LGHNA and YSLEER. The CDR3 loop reads CASSQDPTGTYNSPLHF. The CDR3 DNA reads TGCGCCAGCAGCCAAGATCCTACCGGGACCTATAATTCACCCCTCCACTTT.

The chain combines TRBV20-1 with TRBJ2-3; 11 bases line up with TRBD2. Per germline, CDR1 DFQATT and CDR2 SNEGSKA (reference sequence). This CDR3 is 14 amino acids long. Trimming cost V 3 bases and J 5 bases; bases outside gene matches: 4. CDR3 nucleotides: TGCAGTGCTAGCGACGGACTAGCGGGAGATACGCAGTATTTT. This codes for CSASDGLAGDTQYF.

This clonotype has just one count. This sequence joins TRBV29-1 and TRBJ1-2, with no clear D. V was clipped by 0 bases and J by 8 bases, with 7 bases between them. This CDR3 has 11 residues. CDR1 is SQVTM, CDR2 ANQGSEA, per germline. The CDR3 loop is CSVEEREGYTF. The CDR3 region has the DNA TGCAGCGTTGAAGAGAGGGAGGGCTACACCTTC.

This clonotype has more than one count but fewer than ten. This sequence joins TRBV27 and TRBJ1-2; D is uncertain. This CDR3 contains 14 residues. Germline CDR1 and CDR2: MNHEY and SMNVEV (reference sequence). Trimming removed 5 bases at V and 0 bases at J, with 10 bases between. The CDR3 sequence: CASSPVGSNYGYTF. CDR3 in DNA: TGTGCCAGCAGTCCCGTTGGCTCTAACTATGGCTACACCTTC.

The chain employs TRBV20-1 and TRBJ2-3; D gene ambiguous. The V gene's germline CDR1 is DFQATT and CDR2 SNEGSKA (reference sequence). Deletions cut 0 bases from V and 2 bases from J, with 9 bases between. The CDR3 runs 14 residues. CDR3 bases: TGCAGTGCTAGAGACCCCAGAATCACAGATACGCAGTATTTT. It encodes CSARDPRITDTQYF.

This clonotype was recorded a few times. The chain links TRBV7-9 to TRBJ1-6; D remains unclear. Germline assignment: CDR1 SEHNR and CDR2 FQNEAQ (reference sequence). Between the trimmed V and J ends, which lost 3 bases and 5 bases, there was a span of 11 bases. The CDR3 is made up of 15 amino acids. CDR3 in DNA: TGTGCCAGCAGCTTTGGACTAGGCCATAATTCACCCCTCCACTTT. It is translated as CASSFGLGHNSPLHF. The full variable domain, rest sourced from reference TRBV7-9 and TRBJ1-6, is DTGVSQNPRHKITKRGQNVTFRCDPISEHNRLYWYRQTLGQGPEFLTYFQNEAQLEKSRLLSDRFSAERPKGSFSTLEIQRTEQGDSAMYLCASSFGLGHNSPLHFGNGTRLTVT.

The chain has TRBV10-3 and TRBJ2-1; D may be TRBD1 or TRBD2 (5 bases each). The V end was cut by 3 bases, the J end by 6 bases, with 6 bases between. The CDR3 contains 12 residues. CDR1 and CDR2 from the germline V gene are ENHRY and SYGVKD. CDR3 DNA sequence: TGTGCCATCAGTGATGGGACCAATGAGCAGTTCTTC. It yields the protein CAISDGTNEQFF.

The rearrangement links TRBV21-1 to TRBJ2-1; TRBD1, the table's D call, was not compared with the DNA. TRBV21-1 is labeled a pseudogene. CDR3 length: 18 residues. The CDR3 DNA sequence: TGTGCCAGCAGCAAAGGAAGACCGACAGGGGATATGAAAAATGAGCAGTTCTTC. Translated: CASSKGRPTGDMKNEQFF.

The J gene is TRBJ1-2, the V gene TRBV29-1, with 7 bases lining up with TRBD1. Germline values: CDR1 SQVTM, CDR2 ANQGSEA. The CDR3 totals 13 residues. V trimming: 6 bases; J trimming: 9 bases; junction bases outside the gene matches: 13. The CDR3 sequence is CSVLRQGWTSYTF. CDR3 sequence (DNA): TGCAGCGTCCTTCGACAGGGATGGACTAGCTACACCTTC.

V is TRBV12-3 or TRBV12-4 and J is TRBJ2-4, with D maybe TRBD1 (5 bases). The CDR3 is made up of 14 amino acids. The V end was cut by 5 bases, the J end by 13 bases, with 21 bases between. CDR3 sequence: CASSVIDSYNEQYF. The CDR3, as DNA: TGTGCCAGCAGTGTGATCGACAGCTACAATGAGCAGTACTTC.

This clonotype was seen once. The chain is built from TRBV20-1 and TRBJ2-5; TRBD2 aligns across 12 bases. V was clipped by 7 bases and J by 5 bases; unmatched bases: 8. Germline-derived CDR1 and CDR2 are DFQATT and SNEGSKA (reference sequence). This CDR3 has 14 amino acids. CDR3 nucleotides: TGCAGTGGCGCGACTAGCGGGAGAAAGGAGACCCAGTACTTC. This translates into CSGATSGRKETQYF.

V and J are TRBV3-1 and TRBJ1-1, with 8 bases lining up with TRBD1. The CDR3 contains 14 residues. Germline CDR1 and CDR2: LGHDT and YNNKEL (reference sequence). V was pared by 1 base and J by 8 bases, with 6 bases of the junction left unmatched. CDR3 sequence reads: CASSQGTGSGEAFF. The CDR3 nucleotides are TGTGCCAGCAGCCAAGGGACAGGGTCGGGCGAAGCTTTCTTT.

CDR3 DNA: TGTGCCAGCAGTGACGAGGGACAGTACTACGAGCAGTACTTC. It is translated as CASSDEGQYYEQYF. This sequence joins TRBV7-2 and TRBJ2-7, with 7 bases aligning to TRBD1. Germline CDR1 reads SGHTA; CDR2 reads FQGNSA. Germline trimming cut 6 bases from V and 3 bases from J; bases unmatched to any gene: 8. CDR3 length: 14 amino acids.

This clonotype appeared a few times. The gene calls are TRBV12-3 or TRBV12-4 and TRBJ2-7; D perhaps matches TRBD1 (6 bases). V lost 3 bases to trimming and J lost 3 bases, with 21 bases between them. CDR3 length equals 17 residues. CDR3 in amino acids: CASSFLGASLDLYEQYF. DNA of the CDR3: TGTGCCAGCAGTTTTTTGGGGGCTTCCCTTGATCTCTACGAGCAGTACTTC.

The gene calls are TRBV9 and TRBJ2-5; D possibly uses TRBD1 or TRBD2 (6 bases each). The CDR3 consists of 16 residues. Germline CDR1 reads SGDLS; CDR2 reads YYNGEE. The germline V and J ends were trimmed by 0 bases and 2 bases, with 14 bases remaining between them. The CDR3 DNA reads TGTGCCAGCAGCGTAGCTACGCGGGGACATCAAGAGACCCAGTACTTC. Translated, it gives CASSVATRGHQETQYF.

Details on this clonotype: A read error may produce the germline difference seen at one junction end. This chain links TRBV11-2 with TRBJ2-5; unclear D gene. The CDR3 contains 12 residues. Germline values: CDR1 SGHAT, CDR2 FQNNGV. CDR3 protein: CASSLGQEAQYF. The CDR3 DNA follows: TGTGCCAGCAGCCTGGGTCAAGAGGCCCAGTACTTC. Full variable domain (remainder filled in from reference TRBV11-2 and TRBJ2-5): EAGVAQSPRYKIIEKRQSVAFWCNPISGHATLYWYQQILGQGPKLLIQFQNNGVVDDSQLPKDRFSAERLKGVDSTLKIQPAKLEDSAVYLCASSLGQEAQYFGPGTRLLVL.

This chain uses TRBV4-1 with TRBJ2-7, with D perhaps matching TRBD2 (5 bases). Trimming shortened V by 3 bases and J by 1 base, and 10 bases separated the two germline ends. The CDR3 loop spans 14 amino acids. Germline loops: CDR1 MGHRA, CDR2 YSYEKL. The chain's CDR3 is CASSHGRGSYEQYF. Written as DNA, the CDR3 is TGCGCCAGCAGCCACGGCCGGGGTTCCTACGAGCAGTACTTC.

The chain has TRBV18 and TRBJ2-3, with 8 bases that match TRBD1. From germline, CDR1 is KGHSH and CDR2 LQKENI. J gave up 7 bases and V 5 bases, and 8 bases lay outside the gene matches. There are 14 residues in the CDR3. CDR3 region: CASSRTGSTYTQYF. Here the CDR3 DNA reads TGTGCCAGCTCAAGGACAGGGTCCACCTATACGCAGTATTTT.

The CDR3 DNA follows: TGTGCCACCAGTGCTGCCATGAACACTGAAGCTTTCTTT. Protein: CATSAAMNTEAFF. The genes are TRBV24-1 and TRBJ1-1; D is uncertain. The CDR3 runs to 13 residues. Trimming cost V 5 bases and J 0 bases, with 6 bases left between them. Germline values: CDR1 KGHDR, CDR2 SFDVKD.

CDR3 nucleotides: TGTGCCACCAACCCAGAGACAGGGTCCCACGAGCAGTACTTC. Protein: CATNPETGSHEQYF. V gene TRBV15 combines with J gene TRBJ2-5; 7 bases are shared with TRBD1. The J call may be faulty, since TRBJ2-7 better matches the DNA end. The CDR3 is made up of 14 amino acids. Germline-derived CDR1 and CDR2 are LNHNV and YYDKDF (reference sequence).

The chain joins TRBV20-1 to TRBJ2-7; D remains unclear. The J call may be mistaken, given a closer DNA end match to TRBJ2-4. Looked up from germline, CDR1 is DFQATT and CDR2 is SNEGSKA (reference sequence). CDR3 length: 17 amino acids. CDR3 loop: CSARTLGPTRAKNIQYF. The CDR3 bases are TGCAGTGCTAGGACTTTAGGGCCTACCAGAGCCAAAAACATTCAGTACTTC.